These T cell receptor beta chains were read from a single sample in a study of blood T cell repertoires in COVID-19. Here immunoSEQ multiplex PCR was the method, and the copy in TCRdb shows in-frame clones only, minus some. This table has about 240,000 clones, 80% to 90% appearing once. Sequencing was performed on peripheral blood. These receptors all come from a woman older than 75 with COVID-19, enrolled during active disease. Both conserved end residues are part of each CDR3. Each record gives: J gene, clone size, D gene, V gene, CDR3 protein, CDR3 DNA. A D gene is named only where the DNA matches it firmly. The size entry is marked missing in some rows and otherwise reads once, few, many or a size class.

TRBJ2-1 | . | TRBD1 | TRBV5-4 | CASSSPEQGASNNEQFF | TGTGCCAGCAGCTCCCCCGAACAGGGGGCGTCCAACAATGAGCAGTTCTTC
TRBJ2-1 | . | TRBD2 | TRBV5-5 | CASRRGLLAGGPSSYNEQFF | TGTGCCAGCAGACGAGGCCTCCTAGCGGGAGGCCCAAGCTCCTACAATGAGCAGTTCTTC
TRBJ1-1 | . | TRBD1 | TRBV19 | CASTDLDRGRENTEAFF | TGTGCCAGTACCGACTTGGACAGGGGGCGCGAGAACACTGAAGCTTTCTTT
TRBJ1-2 | . | . | TRBV5-1 | CASSLEGKDGYTF | TGCGCCAGCAGCTTGGAGGGGAAAGATGGCTACACCTTC
TRBJ2-7 | . | . | TRBV7-9 | CASSLGRSGEQYF | TGTGCCAGCAGCTTAGGGCGTAGCGGCGAGCAGTACTTC
TRBJ2-7 | . | TRBD1 | TRBV27 | CASSVKPGQGAPTYEQYF | TGTGCCAGCAGTGTAAAGCCGGGACAGGGGGCACCCACCTACGAGCAGTACTTC
TRBJ2-3 | . | . | TRBV2 | CASREWGFGVDTQYF | TGTGCCAGTCGGGAGTGGGGGTTTGGGGTAGATACGCAGTATTTT
TRBJ2-1 | . | TRBD2 | TRBV10-3 | CAISETAGAYEQFF | TGTGCCATCAGTGAGACAGCGGGAGCCTATGAGCAGTTCTTC
TRBJ1-5 | . | . | TRBV18 | CASRGSAGNQPQHF | TGTGCCAGCCGAGGCTCGGCGGGCAATCAGCCCCAGCATTTT
TRBJ1-5 | many | . | TRBV28 | CASSLREVYSNQPQHF | TGTGCCAGCAGTCTCCGTGAGGTCTATAGCAATCAGCCCCAGCATTTT
TRBJ1-5 | few | . | TRBV4-2 | CASSQGAGMGLNQPQHF | TGTGCCAGCAGCCAAGGGGCAGGGATGGGGCTCAATCAGCCCCAGCATTTT
TRBJ2-3 | . | TRBD2 | TRBV3-1/TRBV3-2 | CASSQYGGGEADTQYF | TGTGCCAGCAGCCAATACGGCGGGGGGGAGGCAGATACGCAGTATTTT
TRBJ2-3 | . | . | TRBV3-1/TRBV3-2 | CASSQSGLPLGTQYF | TGTGCCAGCAGCCAATCCGGCCTCCCACTCGGGACGCAGTATTTT
TRBJ1-5 | . | TRBD1 | TRBV6-1 | CASKGQGLDQPQHF | TGTGCCAGCAAAGGACAGGGCTTAGATCAGCCCCAGCATTTT
TRBJ2-1 | . | . | TRBV5-6 | CASSLGPQGDHEQFF | TGTGCCAGCAGCTTGGGGCCCCAAGGGGATCATGAGCAGTTCTTC
TRBJ1-2 | . | . | TRBV6-5 | CASTRGYGYTF | TGTGCCAGCACGAGAGGCTATGGCTACACCTTC
TRBJ1-1 | . | . | TRBV20-1 | CSARDLRSF | TGCAGTGCTAGAGATTTGCGGTCCTTT
TRBJ2-2 | few | . | TRBV7-6 | CASSLASQGAGELFF | TGTGCCAGCAGCTTAGCTTCACAGGGAGCCGGGGAGCTGTTTTTT
TRBJ1-6 | . | . | TRBV28 | CASSLLGAHHF | TGTGCCAGCAGTTTACTGGGGGCTCACCACTTT
TRBJ1-3 | few | . | TRBV4-1 | CASSPPDFPAIYF | TGCGCCAGCAGCCCCCCGGACTTCCCCGCCATATATTTT
TRBJ2-2 | . | TRBD1 | TRBV9 | CASSVATGTVSTGELFF | TGTGCCAGCAGCGTAGCGACAGGGACAGTTAGCACCGGGGAGCTGTTTTTT
TRBJ2-5 | . | . | TRBV28 | CASSFLQETQYF | TGTGCCAGCAGTTTCCTCCAAGAGACCCAGTACTTC
TRBJ2-7 | . | . | TRBV6-5 | CASSSVGGLTYEQYF | TGTGCCAGCAGTTCAGTGGGTGGGCTTACCTACGAGCAGTACTTC
TRBJ2-1 | . | . | TRBV7-9 | CASSLTAGYNEQFF | TGTGCCAGCAGCTTAACAGCTGGCTACAATGAGCAGTTCTTC